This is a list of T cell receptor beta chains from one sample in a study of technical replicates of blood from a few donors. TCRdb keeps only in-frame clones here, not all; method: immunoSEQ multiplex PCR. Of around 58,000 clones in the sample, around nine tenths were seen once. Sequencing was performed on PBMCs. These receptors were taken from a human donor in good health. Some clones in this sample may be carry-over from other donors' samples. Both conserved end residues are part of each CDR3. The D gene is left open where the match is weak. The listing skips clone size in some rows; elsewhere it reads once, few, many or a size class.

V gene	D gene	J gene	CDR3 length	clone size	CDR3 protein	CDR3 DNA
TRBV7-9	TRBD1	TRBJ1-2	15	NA	CASSRKRQGEDGYTF	TGTGCCAGCAGCCGTAAACGACAGGGGGAGGATGGCTACACCTTC
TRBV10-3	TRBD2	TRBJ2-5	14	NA	CAISSTSGIETQYF	TGTGCCATCAGTTCGACTAGCGGCATAGAGACCCAGTACTTC
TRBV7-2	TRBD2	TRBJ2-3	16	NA	CASSPLLLAGTDTQYF	TGTGCCAGCAGCCCCCTCCTGCTAGCGGGAACAGATACGCAGTATTTT
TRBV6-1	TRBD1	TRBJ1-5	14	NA	CASSEWDRDQPQHF	TGTGCCAGCAGTGAATGGGACAGGGATCAGCCCCAGCATTTT
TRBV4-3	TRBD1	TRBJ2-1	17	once	CASSQGQGTGEWIEQFF	TGCGCCAGCAGCCAAGGACAAGGGACAGGGGAATGGATTGAGCAGTTCTTC
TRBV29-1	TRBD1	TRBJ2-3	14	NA	CSATGQERTDTQYF	TGCAGCGCCACGGGACAGGAGCGCACAGATACGCAGTATTTT
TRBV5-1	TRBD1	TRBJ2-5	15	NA	CASSRRQGSGETQYF	TGCGCCAGCAGCCGACGACAGGGAAGTGGAGAGACCCAGTACTTC
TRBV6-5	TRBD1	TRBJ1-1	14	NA	CASIAMTGVSEAFF	TGTGCCAGCATCGCTATGACAGGGGTGTCTGAAGCTTTCTTT
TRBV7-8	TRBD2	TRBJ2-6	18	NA	CATFLRTSAPFEANVLTF	TGTGCCACCTTCCTAAGAACTAGCGCGCCTTTTGAGGCCAACGTCCTGACTTTC
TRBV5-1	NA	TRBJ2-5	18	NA	CASSLGPTRGMGQETQYF	TGCGCCAGCAGCTTGGGACCCACAAGGGGAATGGGCCAAGAGACCCAGTACTTC
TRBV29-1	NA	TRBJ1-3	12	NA	CSAQGAGNTIYF	TGCAGCGCCCAAGGGGCTGGAAACACCATATATTTT
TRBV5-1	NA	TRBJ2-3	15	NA	CASSARTVSTDTQYF	TGCGCCAGCAGCGCACGGACAGTTAGCACAGATACGCAGTATTTT
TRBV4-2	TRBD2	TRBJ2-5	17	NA	CASSQGGVAGGPEAQYF	TGTGCCAGCAGCCAAGGCGGCGTAGCGGGGGGACCTGAGGCCCAGTACTTC
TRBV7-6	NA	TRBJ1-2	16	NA	CASSLVVGQSVSGYTF	TGTGCCAGCAGCTTAGTTGTGGGGCAATCTGTCTCAGGCTACACCTTC
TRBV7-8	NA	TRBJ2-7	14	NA	CASSLGQTLDEQYF	TGTGCCAGCAGCTTAGGACAGACCTTGGACGAGCAGTACTTC
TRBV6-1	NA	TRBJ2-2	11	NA	CASEDSRELFF	TGTGCCAGCGAGGACAGTAGGGAGCTGTTTTTT
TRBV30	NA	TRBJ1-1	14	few	CAWSVPGRNTEAFF	TGTGCCTGGAGTGTCCCAGGCAGAAACACTGAAGCTTTCTTT
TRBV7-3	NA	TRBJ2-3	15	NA	CASSLSGERTDTQYF	TGTGCCAGCAGCTTAAGCGGGGAGCGCACAGATACGCAGTATTTT
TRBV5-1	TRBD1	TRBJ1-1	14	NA	CASSSRDRDTEAFF	TGCGCCAGCAGCTCACGAGACAGGGACACTGAAGCTTTCTTT
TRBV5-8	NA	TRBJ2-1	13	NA	CASSLRAGNEQFF	TGTGCCAGCAGCTTGAGGGCGGGCAATGAGCAGTTCTTC
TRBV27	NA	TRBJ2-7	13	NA	CASSSRGWYEQYF	TGTGCCAGCAGTTCGCGGGGCTGGTACGAGCAGTACTTC
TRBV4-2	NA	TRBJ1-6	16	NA	CASSQESGRGNSPLHF	TGTGCCAGCAGCCAAGAATCCGGACGGGGTAATTCACCCCTCCACTTT
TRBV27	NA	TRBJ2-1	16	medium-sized	CASSLFPGSSYNEQFF	TGTGCCAGCAGTTTATTCCCGGGAAGCTCCTACAATGAGCAGTTCTTC
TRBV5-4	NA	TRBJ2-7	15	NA	CASSLESSGRYEQYF	TGTGCCAGCAGCTTGGAATCGAGCGGCCGCTACGAGCAGTACTTC
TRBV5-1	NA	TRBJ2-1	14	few	CASSGSGAYNEQFF	TGCGCCAGCAGCGGTAGCGGCGCCTACAATGAGCAGTTCTTC
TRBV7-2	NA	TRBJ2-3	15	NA	CASSLVGQRADTQYF	TGTGCCAGCAGCTTAGTTGGGCAGAGGGCCGATACGCAGTATTTT
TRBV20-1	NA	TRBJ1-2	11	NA	CSARVSGGYTF	TGCAGTGCTAGAGTCTCCGGTGGCTACACCTTC
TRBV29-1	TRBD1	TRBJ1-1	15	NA	CSVEAPGTGNTEAFF	TGCAGCGTTGAAGCCCCCGGGACAGGGAACACTGAAGCTTTCTTT
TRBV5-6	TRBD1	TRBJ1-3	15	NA	CASSRAGTGAGTIYF	TGTGCCAGCAGCCGAGCCGGGACAGGGGCTGGCACCATATATTTT
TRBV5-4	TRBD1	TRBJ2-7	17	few	CASSRGGTGMGVGEQYF	TGTGCCAGCAGCCGGGGCGGGACAGGGATGGGGGTGGGGGAGCAGTACTTC
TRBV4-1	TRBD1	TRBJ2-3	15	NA	CASSQQGASTDTQYF	TGCGCCAGCAGCCAACAGGGGGCGAGCACAGATACGCAGTATTTT
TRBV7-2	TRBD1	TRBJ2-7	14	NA	CASSSGQGYYEQYF	TGTGCCAGCAGCTCCGGACAGGGGTACTACGAGCAGTACTTC
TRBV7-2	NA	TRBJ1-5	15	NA	CASSLDGQFNQPQHF	TGTGCCAGCAGCTTAGATGGGCAGTTCAATCAGCCCCAGCATTTT
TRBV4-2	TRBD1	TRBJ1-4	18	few	CASSHPGGQGLGNEKLFF	TGTGCCAGCAGCCACCCAGGGGGACAGGGGTTGGGTAATGAAAAACTGTTTTTT
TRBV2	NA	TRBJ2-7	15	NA	CASSEVGTGEYEQYF	TGTGCCAGCAGTGAAGTTGGTACGGGTGAATACGAGCAGTACTTC
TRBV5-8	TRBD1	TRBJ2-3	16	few	CASSFDRGRGADTQYF	TGTGCCAGCAGCTTCGACAGGGGGCGCGGCGCAGATACGCAGTATTTT
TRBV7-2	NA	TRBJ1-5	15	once	CASSRFGLVAGPQHF	TGTGCCAGCAGCCGATTCGGACTCGTCGCGGGGCCCCAGCATTTT
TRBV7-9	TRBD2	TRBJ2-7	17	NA	CASSLVISSGTIHEQYF	TGTGCCAGCAGCTTAGTGATCTCTAGCGGGACGATCCACGAGCAGTACTTC
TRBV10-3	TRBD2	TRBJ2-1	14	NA	CAISVSGAYNEQFF	TGTGCCATCAGTGTGAGCGGGGCGTACAATGAGCAGTTCTTC
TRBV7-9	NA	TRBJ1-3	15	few	CASSSTGVSGNTIYF	TGTGCCAGCAGCTCGACAGGAGTCTCTGGAAACACCATATATTTT
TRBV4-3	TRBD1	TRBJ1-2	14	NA	CASSRDRANYGYTF	TGCGCCAGCAGCCGAGACAGGGCCAACTATGGCTACACCTTC
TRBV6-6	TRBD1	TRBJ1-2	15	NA	CASSYQDRVVYGYTF	TGTGCCAGCAGTTACCAGGACAGGGTCGTCTATGGCTACACCTTC
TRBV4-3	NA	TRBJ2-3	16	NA	CASSQDSRHEHGTQYF	TGCGCCAGCAGCCAAGACTCTAGGCATGAGCACGGTACGCAGTATTTT
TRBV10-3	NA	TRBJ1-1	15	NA	CAISGRGGGNTEAFF	TGTGCCATCAGTGGCCGGGGGGGTGGAAACACTGAAGCTTTCTTT
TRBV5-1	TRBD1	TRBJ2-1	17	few	CASSLDPGQAFYNEQFF	TGCGCCAGCAGCTTAGACCCGGGACAGGCCTTCTACAATGAGCAGTTCTTC
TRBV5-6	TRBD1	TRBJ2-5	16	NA	CASSFGQGIWGETQYF	TGTGCCAGCAGCTTTGGACAGGGAATTTGGGGAGAGACCCAGTACTTC
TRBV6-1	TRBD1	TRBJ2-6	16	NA	CASSARQGTGANVLTF	TGTGCCAGCAGTGCAAGACAGGGGACAGGGGCCAACGTCCTGACTTTC
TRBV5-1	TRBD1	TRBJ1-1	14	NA	CASHYGTGGTEAFF	TGCGCCAGCCATTATGGGACAGGGGGTACTGAAGCTTTCTTT
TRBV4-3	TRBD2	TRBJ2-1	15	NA	CASSQDITSGNEQFF	TGCGCCAGCAGCCAAGATATTACTAGCGGCAATGAGCAGTTCTTC
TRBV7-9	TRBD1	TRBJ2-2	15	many	CASSIGTGNTGELFF	TGTGCCAGCAGCATAGGGACAGGGAACACCGGGGAGCTGTTTTTT
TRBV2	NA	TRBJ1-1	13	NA	CASSWGVYTEAFF	TGTGCCAGCAGTTGGGGAGTTTACACTGAAGCTTTCTTT
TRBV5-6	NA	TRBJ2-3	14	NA	CASSLVSGTDTQYF	TGTGCCAGCAGCTTGGTCTCGGGCACAGATACGCAGTATTTT
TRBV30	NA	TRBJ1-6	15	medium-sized	CAWSPPGAENSPLHF	TGTGCCTGGAGTCCCCCAGGGGCGGAGAATTCACCCCTCCACTTT
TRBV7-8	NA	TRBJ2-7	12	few	CASSLASTGTYF	TGTGCCAGCAGCTTAGCGTCCACAGGGACATACTTC
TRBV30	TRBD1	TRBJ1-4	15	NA	CAWSAGQFFAEKLFF	TGTGCCTGGAGTGCGGGACAGTTCTTCGCTGAAAAACTGTTTTTT
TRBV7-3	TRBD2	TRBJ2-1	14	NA	CASSPGLAGDEQFF	TGTGCCAGCAGCCCCGGACTAGCGGGGGATGAGCAGTTCTTC
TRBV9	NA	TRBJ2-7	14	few	CASSVATGSYEQYF	TGTGCCAGCAGCGTAGCTACAGGCTCCTACGAGCAGTACTTC